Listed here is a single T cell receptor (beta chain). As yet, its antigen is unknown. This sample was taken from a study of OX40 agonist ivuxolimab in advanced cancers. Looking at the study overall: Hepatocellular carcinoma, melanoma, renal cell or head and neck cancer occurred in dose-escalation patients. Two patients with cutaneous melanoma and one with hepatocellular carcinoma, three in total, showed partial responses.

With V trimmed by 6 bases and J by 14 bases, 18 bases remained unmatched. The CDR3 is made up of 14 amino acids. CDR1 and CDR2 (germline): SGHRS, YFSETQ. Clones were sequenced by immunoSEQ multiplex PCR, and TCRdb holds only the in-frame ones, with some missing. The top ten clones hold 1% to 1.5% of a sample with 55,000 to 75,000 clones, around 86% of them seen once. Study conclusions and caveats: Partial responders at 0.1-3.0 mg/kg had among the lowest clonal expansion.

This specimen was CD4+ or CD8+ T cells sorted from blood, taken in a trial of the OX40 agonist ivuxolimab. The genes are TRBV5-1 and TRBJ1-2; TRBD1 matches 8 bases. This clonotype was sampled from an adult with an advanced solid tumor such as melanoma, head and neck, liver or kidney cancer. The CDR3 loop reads CASTIGTGPSRGTF. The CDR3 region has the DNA TGCGCCAGCACTATAGGGACAGGCCCTTCGCGCGGGACCTTC. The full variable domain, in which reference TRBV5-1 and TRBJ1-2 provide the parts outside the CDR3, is KAGVTQTPRYLIKTRGQQVTLSCSPISGHRSVSWYQQTPGQGLQFLFEYFSETQRNKGNFPGRFSGRQFSNSRSEMNVSTLELGDSALYLCASTIGTGPSRGTFGSGTRLTVV.